What follows are 9 T cell receptor beta chains derived from one specimen sequenced in a study of blood T cell repertoires in COVID-19. Sequenced by immunoSEQ multiplex PCR; TCRdb stores in-frame clones only, minus some. The sample carries some 99,000 clones, over 75% recorded once. The sequenced sample consisted of peripheral blood. These receptors came from a woman aged 45-60 years with acute or convalescent COVID-19.

Written as DNA, the CDR3 is TGCAGCGTTGGGCACGGGACACCTTACGAGCAGTACTTC. This sequence encodes CSVGHGTPYEQYF. J is TRBJ2-7 and V is TRBV29-1, with D possibly TRBD1 on 6 matching bases. The CDR3 runs to 13 residues. The V gene lost 4 bases and the J gene lost 4 bases, with 14 bases spanning the gap. Per the germline V gene, CDR1 is SQVTM and CDR2 is ANQGSEA.

This chain uses TRBV19 with TRBJ2-2, with 8 bases identical to TRBD1. J lost 0 bases, V lost 6 bases, and 3 bases had no gene match. This CDR3 has 15 amino acids. Per germline, CDR1 LNHDA and CDR2 SQIVND (reference sequence). The CDR3 region is CASRSGGTNTGELFF. CDR3 DNA sequence: TGTGCCAGTAGGTCAGGGGGCACGAACACCGGGGAGCTGTTTTTT.

This chain joins TRBV5-8 and TRBJ1-5; D might be TRBD1 (6 bases). The V gene lost 0 bases and the J gene lost 4 bases, with 11 bases spanning the gap. CDR3 length: 15 amino acids. The germline CDR1 and CDR2 sequences are SGHTS and YDEGEE. The CDR3 DNA follows: TGTGCCAGCAGCTTGGGACAGGTCCTTAATCAGCCCCAGCATTTT. Protein product: CASSLGQVLNQPQHF.

This clone has only a few counts. The V gene is TRBV27, the J gene TRBJ1-3; tentative D call: TRBD1 (6 bases). Germline V lookup: CDR1 MNHEY, CDR2 SMNVEV (reference sequence). This CDR3 has 15 amino acids. Trimming stripped 2 bases from V and 3 bases from J, with 11 bases between. For the CDR3, the DNA is TGTGCCAGCAGTTTACAGGGGTATGGTGGAAACACCATATATTTT. Its protein product is CASSLQGYGGNTIYF.

The chain employs TRBV7-3 and TRBJ1-3, with D possibly TRBD1 on 5 matching bases. Germline V gene lookup returns CDR1 SGHTA and CDR2 FQGTGA. V dropped 5 bases and J dropped 0 bases, with 8 bases sitting between them. There are 14 residues in the CDR3. The CDR3 sequence: CASSPTGSGNTIYF. The DNA for the CDR3 is TGTGCCAGCAGCCCAACAGGCTCTGGAAACACCATATATTTT.

The rearrangement links TRBV6-5 to TRBJ2-5, with unresolved D. There are 14 residues in the CDR3. In germline, CDR1 is MNHEY, CDR2 SVGAGI. The ends were cut back, 6 bases at V and 2 bases at J, with 13 bases in the middle. The CDR3 protein is CASRWQVLQETQYF. The CDR3, as DNA: TGTGCCAGCAGGTGGCAGGTATTACAAGAGACCCAGTACTTC.

The rearrangement links TRBV5-4 to TRBJ2-3, with TRBD2 matching over 13 bases. CDR1 is SGHNT, CDR2 YYREEE, per germline (reference sequence). The length of the CDR3 is 16 residues. V was clipped by 3 bases and J by 3 bases; unmatched bases: 4. The CDR3 DNA sequence: TGTGCCAGCAGCTCTGGACTAGCGGGGGTGACAGATACGCAGTATTTT. The encoded protein is CASSSGLAGVTDTQYF. The full variable domain, with the rest looked up from reference TRBV5-4 and TRBJ2-3, is ETGVTQSPTHLIKTRGQQVTLRCSSQSGHNTVSWYQQALGQGPQFIFQYYREEENGRGNFPPRFSGLQFPNYSSELNVNALELDDSALYLCASSSGLAGVTDTQYFGPGTRLTVL.

J is TRBJ2-2 and V is TRBV9; 9 positions match TRBD2. CDR3 length: 17 amino acids. CDR1 SGDLS and CDR2 YYNGEE come from the germline V gene. Unmatched junction bases numbered 11, after V lost 4 bases and J lost 4 bases. The CDR3 sequence: CASSSGGGAGLTGELFF. As DNA, the CDR3 is TGTGCCAGCAGCAGCGGCGGGGGGGCTGGACTCACCGGGGAGCTGTTTTTT.

The chain has TRBV18 and TRBJ1-1, with TRBD1 matching 9 bases. Losses at the gene ends were 6 bases for V and 4 bases for J; bases not matched to a gene: 6. Per the germline V gene, CDR1 is KGHSH and CDR2 is LQKENI. This CDR3 has 14 residues. CDR3 amino acids: CASSLRDRVTEAFF. The CDR3 nucleotides read TGTGCCAGCTCTCTCCGGGACAGGGTCACTGAAGCTTTCTTT.